The clone carrying this TCR beta chain has at least ten counts. In the library, each TCR cDNA molecule bore its own unique molecular identifier. TCRdb itself ran the 5' RACE reads through MiXCR, one entry per CDR3 protein. This table holds approximately 11,000 distinct CDR3 sequences, roughly 6.4% found once. This sample is drawn from a study of spatial heterogeneity in lung cancer. Overall study: Consistent detection of more beta-chain than alpha-chain sequences was observed. The average count in raw reads for each unique TCR and UMI combination exceeded eight appearances.

Time point specified: sample taken at primary tumor resection. Unsorted whole RNA samples from tumor, nontumor lung or frozen PBMC were sequenced. Samples came from roughly 70 TRACERx patients with untreated early-stage lung cancer. V lost 3 bases and J lost 5; bases outside the gene matches: 8. This CDR3 has 15 residues. Germline loops: CDR1 DFQATT, CDR2 SNEGSKA (reference sequence). The clonotype comes from a male donor with early-stage non-small cell lung cancer. Material: normal lung tissue next to the tumor, obtained at surgery. The rearrangement uses TRBV20-1 and TRBJ2-1, with 9 bases aligning to TRBD2. The CDR3 DNA reads TGCAGTGCTAGGGACCTAGCGGGATACCACAATGAGCAGTTCTTC. Encoded protein: CSARDLAGYHNEQFF.